This TCR beta chain stems from a study of T cells after yellow fever vaccination. Study outcomes and limitations: Researchers report a weaker secondary response that nonetheless peaked faster, day 5 versus 15. The booster saw the reappearance of most primary-vaccination clones (approximately 97% CD4, less than 90% CD8). Sorted repertoires could include abundant contaminating clonotypes from bulk cells.

It was through 5'RACE template switching that TCR cDNA was made, with a universal primer site and UMIs added. TCRdb reprocessed the 5' RACE reads via MiXCR and lists one record per CDR3 protein. The profile covers about 94,000 distinct CDR3 sequences, with 8.9% appearing a single time and approximately 16% taken by the ten largest. This clonotype came up a few times. The junction does not match germline at one end; this may be a read error. CDR3 length equals 13 residues. Germline V gene data show CDR1 as MNHNS and CDR2 as SASEGT. V gene TRBV6-1 combines with J gene TRBJ2-5; D is possibly TRBD2 (6 bases). This TCR came from a man between 18 and 29 years old who received the YFV17D yellow fever vaccine. The sample consisted of CD8+ T cells not binding an NS4B(214-222) dextramer, sorted from PBMCs, taken roughly 15 days after the first yellow fever vaccination. CDR3 sequence: CASSGRDQETQYF. CDR3 bases: TGTGCCAGCAGTGGGAGGGACCAGGAGACCCAGTACTTC.